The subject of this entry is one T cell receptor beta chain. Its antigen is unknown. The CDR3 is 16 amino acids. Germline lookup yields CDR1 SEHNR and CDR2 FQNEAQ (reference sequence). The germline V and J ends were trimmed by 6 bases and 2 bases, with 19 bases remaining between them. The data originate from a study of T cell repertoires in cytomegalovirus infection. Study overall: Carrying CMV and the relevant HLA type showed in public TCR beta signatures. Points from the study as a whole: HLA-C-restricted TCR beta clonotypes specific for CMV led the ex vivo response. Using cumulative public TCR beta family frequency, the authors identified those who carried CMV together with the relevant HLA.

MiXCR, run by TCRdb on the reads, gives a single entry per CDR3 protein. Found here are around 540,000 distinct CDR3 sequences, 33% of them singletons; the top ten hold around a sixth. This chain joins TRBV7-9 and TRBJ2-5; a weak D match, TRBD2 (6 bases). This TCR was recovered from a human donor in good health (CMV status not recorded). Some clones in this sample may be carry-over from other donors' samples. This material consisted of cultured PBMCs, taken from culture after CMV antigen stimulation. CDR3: CASSPTPPGLQETQYF. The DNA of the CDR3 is TGTGCCAGCAGTCCTACCCCCCCGGGACTTCAAGAGACCCAGTACTTC.